Sequencing of this T cell receptor beta chain was carried out in a study of T cells after yellow fever vaccination. Study overall: Low-cell-number fractions were prepared with SMART-Seq v4 Ultra Low Input.

Template switching with 5'RACE generated the TCR cDNA and added a universal primer site and UMIs. TCRdb reprocessed the 5' RACE reads via MiXCR and lists one record per CDR3 protein. The table has 300,000 to 450,000 distinct CDR3 sequences, 6.2% seen once; the top ten hold approximately 16%. The CDR3 has 16 residues. Unmatched junction bases numbered 6, after V lost 0 bases and J lost 2 bases. Germline lookup yields CDR1 SGHDT and CDR2 YYEEEE. Study-level points and caveats: Post-booster repertoires again held most primary-vaccination clones (just under 97% CD4, roughly 89% CD8).

This clonotype was counted ten times or more. Antigen specificity is unknown. The chain is built from TRBV5-6 and TRBJ2-7, with TRBD1 matching 9 bases. The input for sequencing was PBMCs, taken 5 days after the yellow fever booster vaccination. The clonotype originates from a man aged 25-45 years who received the YFV17D yellow fever vaccine. CDR3 amino acids: CASSLEGQGIPYEQYF. The CDR3 DNA sequence: TGTGCCAGCAGCTTGGAGGGACAGGGAATCCCCTACGAGCAGTACTTC.